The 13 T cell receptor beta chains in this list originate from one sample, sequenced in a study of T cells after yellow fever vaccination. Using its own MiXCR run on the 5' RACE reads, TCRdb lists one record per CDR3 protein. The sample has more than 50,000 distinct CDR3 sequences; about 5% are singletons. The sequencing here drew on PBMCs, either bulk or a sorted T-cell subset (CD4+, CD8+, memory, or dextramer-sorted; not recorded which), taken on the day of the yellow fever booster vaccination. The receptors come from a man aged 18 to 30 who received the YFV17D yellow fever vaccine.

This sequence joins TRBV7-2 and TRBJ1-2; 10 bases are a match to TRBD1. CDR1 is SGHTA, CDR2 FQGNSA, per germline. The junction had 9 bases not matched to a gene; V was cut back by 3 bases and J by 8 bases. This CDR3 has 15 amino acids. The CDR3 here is CASSFSPGTGVGYTF. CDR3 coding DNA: TGTGCCAGCAGCTTCTCTCCTGGGACAGGGGTCGGCTACACCTTC.

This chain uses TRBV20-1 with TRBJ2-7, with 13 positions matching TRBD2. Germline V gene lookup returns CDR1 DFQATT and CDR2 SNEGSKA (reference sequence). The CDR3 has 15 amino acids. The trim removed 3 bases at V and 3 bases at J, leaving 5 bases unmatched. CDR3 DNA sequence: TGCAGTGCTAGTACTAGCGGGGGGGCCCGCTACGAGCAGTACTTC. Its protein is CSASTSGGARYEQYF.

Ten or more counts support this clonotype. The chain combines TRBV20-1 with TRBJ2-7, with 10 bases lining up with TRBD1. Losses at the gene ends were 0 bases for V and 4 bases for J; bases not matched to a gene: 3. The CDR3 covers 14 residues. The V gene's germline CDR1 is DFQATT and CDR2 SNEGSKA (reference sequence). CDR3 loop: CSARDRGQGYEQYV. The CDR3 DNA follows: TGCAGTGCTAGAGATCGGGGACAGGGGTACGAGCAGTACGTC.

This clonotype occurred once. DNA of the CDR3: TGTGCCAGCAGCCAGGACCAGGGGCCCCAGCATTTT. Translated: CASSQDQGPQHF. The V gene is TRBV5-6, the J gene TRBJ1-5, with TRBD1 as a possible D gene (5 bases). This CDR3 region has 12 residues. Germline CDR1 SGHDT, CDR2 YYEEEE. V lost 4 bases and J 9 bases, leaving 11 bases between the germline ends.

The CDR3 protein is CASKLGREVETQYF. CDR3 DNA sequence: TGCGCCAGCAAATTGGGCAGGGAAGTAGAGACCCAGTACTTC. The rearrangement joins TRBV5-1 to TRBJ2-5, with D possibly matching TRBD1 (5 bases). The CDR3 is 14 amino acids. V lost 6 bases and J 4 bases, leaving 16 bases between the germline ends. Germline V gene data show CDR1 as SGHRS and CDR2 as YFSETQ.

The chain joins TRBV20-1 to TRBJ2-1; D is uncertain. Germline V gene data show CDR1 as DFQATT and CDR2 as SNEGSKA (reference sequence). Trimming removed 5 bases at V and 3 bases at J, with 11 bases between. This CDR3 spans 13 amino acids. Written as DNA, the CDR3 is TGCAGTGCTCCCCGATTGGGCTACAATGAGCAGTTCTTC. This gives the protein CSAPRLGYNEQFF.

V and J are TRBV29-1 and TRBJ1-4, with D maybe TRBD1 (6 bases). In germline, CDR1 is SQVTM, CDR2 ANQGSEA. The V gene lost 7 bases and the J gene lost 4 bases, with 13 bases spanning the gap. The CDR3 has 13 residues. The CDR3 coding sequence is TGCAGCGCGACAGGTCCTTATAATGAAAAACTGTTTTTT. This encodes CSATGPYNEKLFF.

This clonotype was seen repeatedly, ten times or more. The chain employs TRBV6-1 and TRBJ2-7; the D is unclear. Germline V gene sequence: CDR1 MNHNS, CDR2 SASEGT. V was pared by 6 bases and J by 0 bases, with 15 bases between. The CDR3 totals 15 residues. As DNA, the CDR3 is TGTGCCAGCAGAACCGGGCCTGGTGGCTCCTACGAGCAGTACGTC. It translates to CASRTGPGGSYEQYV.

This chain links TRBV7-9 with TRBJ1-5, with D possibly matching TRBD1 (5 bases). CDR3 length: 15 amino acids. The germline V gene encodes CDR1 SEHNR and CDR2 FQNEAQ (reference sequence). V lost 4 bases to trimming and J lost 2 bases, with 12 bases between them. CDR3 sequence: CASSSQGGGNQPQHF. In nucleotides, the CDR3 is TGTGCCAGCAGCTCCCAGGGTGGGGGCAATCAGCCCCAGCATTTT.

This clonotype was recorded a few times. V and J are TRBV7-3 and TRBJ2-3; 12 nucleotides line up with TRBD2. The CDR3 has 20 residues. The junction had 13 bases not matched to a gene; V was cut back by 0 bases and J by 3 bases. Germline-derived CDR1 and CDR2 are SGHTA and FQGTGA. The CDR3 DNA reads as TGTGCCAGCAGCTTAACGGGAACTAGCGGGGGGAGGTTGTGGACAGATACGCAGTATTTT. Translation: CASSLTGTSGGRLWTDTQYF.

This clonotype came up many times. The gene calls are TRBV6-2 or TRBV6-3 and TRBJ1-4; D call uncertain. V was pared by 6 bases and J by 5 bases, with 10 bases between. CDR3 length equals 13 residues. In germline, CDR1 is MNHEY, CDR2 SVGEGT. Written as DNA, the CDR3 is TGTGCCAGCAGCCCCCGCGGCAATGAAAAACTGTTTTTT. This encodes CASSPRGNEKLFF.

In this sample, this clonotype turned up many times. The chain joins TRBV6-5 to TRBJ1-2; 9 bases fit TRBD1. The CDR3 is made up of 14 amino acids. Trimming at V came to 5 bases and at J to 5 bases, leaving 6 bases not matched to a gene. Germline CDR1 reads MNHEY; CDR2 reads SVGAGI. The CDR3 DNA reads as TGTGCCAGCAGTACAATGGACAGGGGATATGGCTACACCTTC. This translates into CASSTMDRGYGYTF.

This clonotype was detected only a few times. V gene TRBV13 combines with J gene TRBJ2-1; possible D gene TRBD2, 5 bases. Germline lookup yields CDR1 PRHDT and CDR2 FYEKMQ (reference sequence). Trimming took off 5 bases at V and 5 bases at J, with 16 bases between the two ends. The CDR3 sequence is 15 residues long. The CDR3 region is CASSGSEGSDNEQFF. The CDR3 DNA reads TGTGCCAGCAGCGGCTCAGAAGGGAGCGACAATGAGCAGTTCTTC.